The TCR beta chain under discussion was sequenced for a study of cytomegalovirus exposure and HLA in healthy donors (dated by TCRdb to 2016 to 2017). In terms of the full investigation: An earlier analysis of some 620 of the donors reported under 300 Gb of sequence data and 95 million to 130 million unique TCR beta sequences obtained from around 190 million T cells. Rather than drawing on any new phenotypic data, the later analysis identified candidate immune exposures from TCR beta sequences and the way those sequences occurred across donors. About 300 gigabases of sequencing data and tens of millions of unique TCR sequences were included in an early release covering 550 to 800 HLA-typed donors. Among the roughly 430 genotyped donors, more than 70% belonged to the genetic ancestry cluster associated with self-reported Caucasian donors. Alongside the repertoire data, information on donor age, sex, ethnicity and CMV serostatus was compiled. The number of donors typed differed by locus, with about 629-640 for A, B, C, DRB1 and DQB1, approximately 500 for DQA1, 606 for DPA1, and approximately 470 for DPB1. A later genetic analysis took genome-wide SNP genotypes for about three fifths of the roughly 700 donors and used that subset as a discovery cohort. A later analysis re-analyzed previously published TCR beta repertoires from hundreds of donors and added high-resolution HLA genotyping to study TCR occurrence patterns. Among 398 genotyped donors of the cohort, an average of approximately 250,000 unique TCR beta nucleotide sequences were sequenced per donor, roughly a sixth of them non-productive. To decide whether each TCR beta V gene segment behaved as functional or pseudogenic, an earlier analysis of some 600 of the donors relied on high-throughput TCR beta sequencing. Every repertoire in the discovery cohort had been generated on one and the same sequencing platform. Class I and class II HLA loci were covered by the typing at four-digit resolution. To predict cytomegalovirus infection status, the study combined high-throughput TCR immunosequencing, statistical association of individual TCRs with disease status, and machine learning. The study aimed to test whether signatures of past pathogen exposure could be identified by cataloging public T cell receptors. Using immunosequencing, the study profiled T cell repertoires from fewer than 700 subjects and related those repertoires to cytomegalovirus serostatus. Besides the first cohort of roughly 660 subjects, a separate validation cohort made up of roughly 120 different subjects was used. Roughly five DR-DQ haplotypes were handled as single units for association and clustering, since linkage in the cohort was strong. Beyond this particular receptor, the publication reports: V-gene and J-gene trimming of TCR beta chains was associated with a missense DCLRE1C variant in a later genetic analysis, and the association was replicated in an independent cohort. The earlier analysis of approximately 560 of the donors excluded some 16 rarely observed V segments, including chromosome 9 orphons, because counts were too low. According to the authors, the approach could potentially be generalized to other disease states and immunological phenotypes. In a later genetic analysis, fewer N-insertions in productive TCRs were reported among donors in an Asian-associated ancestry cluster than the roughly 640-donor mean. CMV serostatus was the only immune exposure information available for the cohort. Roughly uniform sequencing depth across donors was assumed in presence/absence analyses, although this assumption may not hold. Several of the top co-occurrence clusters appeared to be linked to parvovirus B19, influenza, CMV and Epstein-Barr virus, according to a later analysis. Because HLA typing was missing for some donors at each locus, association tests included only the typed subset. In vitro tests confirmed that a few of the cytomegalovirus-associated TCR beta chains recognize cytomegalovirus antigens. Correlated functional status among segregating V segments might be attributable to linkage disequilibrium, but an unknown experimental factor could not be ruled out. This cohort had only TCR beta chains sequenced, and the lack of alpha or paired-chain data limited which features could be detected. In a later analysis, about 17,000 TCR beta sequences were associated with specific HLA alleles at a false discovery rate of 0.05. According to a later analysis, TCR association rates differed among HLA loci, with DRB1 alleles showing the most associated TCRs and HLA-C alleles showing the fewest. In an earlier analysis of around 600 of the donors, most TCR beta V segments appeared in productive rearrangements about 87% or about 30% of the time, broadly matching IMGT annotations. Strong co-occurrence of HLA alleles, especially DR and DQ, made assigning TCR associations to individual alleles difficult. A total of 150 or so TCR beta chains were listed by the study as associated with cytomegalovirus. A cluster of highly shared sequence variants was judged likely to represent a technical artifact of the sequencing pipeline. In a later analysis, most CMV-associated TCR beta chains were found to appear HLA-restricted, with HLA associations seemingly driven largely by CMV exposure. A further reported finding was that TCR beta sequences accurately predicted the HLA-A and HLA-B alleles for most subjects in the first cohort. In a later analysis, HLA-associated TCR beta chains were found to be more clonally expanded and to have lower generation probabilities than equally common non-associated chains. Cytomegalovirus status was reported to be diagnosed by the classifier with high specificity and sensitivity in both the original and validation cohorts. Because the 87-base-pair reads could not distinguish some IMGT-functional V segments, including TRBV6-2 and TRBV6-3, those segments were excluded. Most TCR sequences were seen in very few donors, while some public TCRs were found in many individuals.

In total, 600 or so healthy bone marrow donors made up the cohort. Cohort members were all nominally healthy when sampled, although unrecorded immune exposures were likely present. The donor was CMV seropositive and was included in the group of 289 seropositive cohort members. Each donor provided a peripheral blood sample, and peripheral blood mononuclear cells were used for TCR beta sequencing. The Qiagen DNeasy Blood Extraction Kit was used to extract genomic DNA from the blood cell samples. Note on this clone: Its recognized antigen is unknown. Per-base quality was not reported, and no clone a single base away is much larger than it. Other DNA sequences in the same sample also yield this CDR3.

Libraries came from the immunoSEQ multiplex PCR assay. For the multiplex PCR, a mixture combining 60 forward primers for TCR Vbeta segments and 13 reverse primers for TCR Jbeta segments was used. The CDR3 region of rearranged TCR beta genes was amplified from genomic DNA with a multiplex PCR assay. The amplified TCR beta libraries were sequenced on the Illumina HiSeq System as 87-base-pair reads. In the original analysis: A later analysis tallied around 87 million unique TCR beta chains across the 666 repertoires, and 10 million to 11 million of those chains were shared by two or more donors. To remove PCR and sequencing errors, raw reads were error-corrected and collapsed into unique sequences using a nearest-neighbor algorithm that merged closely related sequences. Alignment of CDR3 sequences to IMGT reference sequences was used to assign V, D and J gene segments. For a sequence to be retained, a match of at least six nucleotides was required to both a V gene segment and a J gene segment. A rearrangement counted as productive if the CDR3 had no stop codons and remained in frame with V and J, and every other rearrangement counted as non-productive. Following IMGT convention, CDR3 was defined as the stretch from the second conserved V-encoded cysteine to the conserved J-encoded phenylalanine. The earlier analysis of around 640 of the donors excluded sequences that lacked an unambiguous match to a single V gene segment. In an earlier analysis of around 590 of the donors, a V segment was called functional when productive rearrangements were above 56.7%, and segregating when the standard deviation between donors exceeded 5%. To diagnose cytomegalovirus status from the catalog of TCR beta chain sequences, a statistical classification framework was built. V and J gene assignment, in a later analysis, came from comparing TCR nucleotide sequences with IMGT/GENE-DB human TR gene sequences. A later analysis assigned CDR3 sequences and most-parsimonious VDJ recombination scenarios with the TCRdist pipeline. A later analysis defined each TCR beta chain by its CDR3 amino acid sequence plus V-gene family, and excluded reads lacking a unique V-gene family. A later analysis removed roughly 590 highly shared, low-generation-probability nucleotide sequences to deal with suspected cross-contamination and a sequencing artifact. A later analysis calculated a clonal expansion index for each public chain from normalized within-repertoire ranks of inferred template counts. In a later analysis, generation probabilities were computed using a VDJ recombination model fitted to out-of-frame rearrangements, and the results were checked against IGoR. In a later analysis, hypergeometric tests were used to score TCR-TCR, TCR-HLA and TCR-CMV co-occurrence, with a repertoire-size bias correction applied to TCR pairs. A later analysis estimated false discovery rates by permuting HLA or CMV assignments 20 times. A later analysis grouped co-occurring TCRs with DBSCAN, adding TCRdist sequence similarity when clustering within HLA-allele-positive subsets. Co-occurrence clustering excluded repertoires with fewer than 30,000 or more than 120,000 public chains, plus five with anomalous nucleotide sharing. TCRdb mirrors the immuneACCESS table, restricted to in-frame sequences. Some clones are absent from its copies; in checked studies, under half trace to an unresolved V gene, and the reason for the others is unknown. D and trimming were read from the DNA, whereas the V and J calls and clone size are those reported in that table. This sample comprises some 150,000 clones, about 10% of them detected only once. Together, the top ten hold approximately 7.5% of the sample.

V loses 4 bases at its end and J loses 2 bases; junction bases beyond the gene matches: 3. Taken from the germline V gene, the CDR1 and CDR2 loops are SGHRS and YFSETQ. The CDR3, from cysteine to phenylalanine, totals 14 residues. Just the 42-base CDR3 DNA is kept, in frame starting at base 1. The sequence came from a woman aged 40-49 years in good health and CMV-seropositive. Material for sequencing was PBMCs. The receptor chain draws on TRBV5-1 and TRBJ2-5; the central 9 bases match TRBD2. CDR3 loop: CASSLSGGQETQYF. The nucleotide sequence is TGCGCCAGCAGCCTGAGCGGGGGGCAAGAGACCCAGTACTTC.